This T cell receptor beta chain originates from a study of blood T cells in healthy people across ages. Then a second PCR, running about 7 to 11 cycles, was carried out with a sample-barcoded 5' primer and a J-beta primer mix. TCRdb independently ran MiXCR on the 5' RACE reads; one entry per CDR3 protein. The sample includes 850,000 or so distinct CDR3 sequences, around 26% of them seen just once. The CDR3 runs to 17 residues. CDR1 and CDR2 from the germline V gene are MNHEY and SVGEGT. V dropped 4 bases and J dropped 0 bases, with 18 bases sitting between them. The specimen sequenced was blood. The TCR was taken from a woman over 75 in good health. This rearrangement joins TRBV6-2 or TRBV6-3 to TRBJ1-1, with D possibly TRBD1 on 5 matching bases. This CDR3 reads CASSSRGTQIVNTEAFF. DNA of the CDR3: TGTGCCAGCAGTTCCCGAGGGACCCAGATCGTGAACACTGAAGCTTTCTTT.